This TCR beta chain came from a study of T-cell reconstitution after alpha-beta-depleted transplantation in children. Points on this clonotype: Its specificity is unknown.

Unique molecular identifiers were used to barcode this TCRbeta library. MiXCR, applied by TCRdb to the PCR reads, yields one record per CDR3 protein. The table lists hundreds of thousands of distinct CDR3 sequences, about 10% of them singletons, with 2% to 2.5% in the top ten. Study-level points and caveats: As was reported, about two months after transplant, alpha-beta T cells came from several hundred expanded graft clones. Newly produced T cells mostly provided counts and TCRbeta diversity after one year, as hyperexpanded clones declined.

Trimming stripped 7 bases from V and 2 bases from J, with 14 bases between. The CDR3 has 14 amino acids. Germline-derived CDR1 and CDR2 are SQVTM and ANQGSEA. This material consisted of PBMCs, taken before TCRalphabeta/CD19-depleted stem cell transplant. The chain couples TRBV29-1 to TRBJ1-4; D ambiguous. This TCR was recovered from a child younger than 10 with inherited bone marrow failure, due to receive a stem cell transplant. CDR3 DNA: TGCAGCGCCACGCGGACGGCTACTAATGAAAAACTGTTTTTT. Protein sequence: CSATRTATNEKLFF.